This passage covers 7 T cell receptor beta chains from one sample sequenced in a study of identical twins (dated by TCRdb to 2016 to 2017). The protocol used for the library was 5' RACE. The data were produced on an Illumina HiSeq 2000. TCRdb reworked the public reads: Q25 trimming with fastp, MiXCR clone assembly, productive beta chains retained. Entries that share a CDR3 protein sequence are merged under the most common genes and DNA. This sample holds just under 650,000 distinct CDR3 sequences; less than 9% were observed only once. The top ten clones comprise around 1.6% of the sample. This sample also appeared in a second study, on yellow fever vaccine responses in identical twins.

What was sequenced was PBMCs. These receptors were collected from a woman under 30 in good health.

As concerns this clonotype: Being one base from a much bigger clone, this may be a read error. The chain links TRBV24-1 to TRBJ2-2; unclear D gene. With 6 bases removed from V and 3 bases from J, the gap between germline ends came to 4 bases. There are 12 residues in the CDR3. The germline V gene has CDR1 KGHDR and CDR2 SFDVKD. The CDR3 here is CATSSHTGELFF. The CDR3 DNA is TGTGCCACCAGTAGTCACACCGGGGAGCTGTTTTTT.

This clonotype showed up just a few times. This may be a read error: a much more frequent sequence differs by one nucleotide. This rearrangement joins TRBV29-1 to TRBJ2-2, with D uncertain. CDR3 length equals 12 residues. Trimming removed 6 bases from V and 1 base from J, with 6 bases in between. Germline values: CDR1 SQVTM, CDR2 ANQGSEA. The CDR3, as DNA: TGCAGCGTCCAGGTGAACACCGGGGAGCTGTTTTTT. Amino acid sequence: CSVQVNTGELFF.

This clonotype showed up many times. The V call is TRBV20-1, the J call TRBJ2-1; D possibly corresponds to TRBD2 (6 bases). V was trimmed by 6 bases and J by 3 bases, leaving 9 bases between them. In germline, CDR1 is DFQATT, CDR2 SNEGSKA (reference sequence). This CDR3 region has 12 residues. CDR3 DNA sequence: TGCAGTGCCCCGACTAGCTACAATGAGCAGTTCTTC. As protein: CSAPTSYNEQFF.

The chain has TRBV11-2 and TRBJ2-7; the D gene is possibly TRBD1 (5 bases). Germline assignment: CDR1 SGHAT and CDR2 FQNNGV. V shed 5 bases and J shed 7 bases, with 12 bases lying between them. The CDR3 consists of 12 residues. The CDR3 DNA follows: TGTGCCAGCAGCCCCTTAACAGGAGAGCAGTACTTC. Encoded protein: CASSPLTGEQYF.

This clonotype was counted between two and nine times. V is TRBV11-2 and J is TRBJ2-3; D may be TRBD1 (5 bases). The CDR3 loop spans 16 amino acids. Deletions cut 1 base from V and 5 bases from J, with 16 bases between. Per the germline V gene, CDR1 is SGHAT and CDR2 is FQNNGV. The CDR3 region has the DNA TGTGCCAGCAGCTTAGTAGCTTGGCAGGGTGGAGATACGCAGTATTTT. Its translation is CASSLVAWQGGDTQYF.

This clonotype appeared a few times. The genes are TRBV3-1 and TRBJ2-1, with D uncertain. CDR1 and CDR2 from the germline V gene are LGHDT and YNNKEL (reference sequence). The CDR3 runs 15 residues. Deletions cut 1 base from V and 12 bases from J, with 19 bases between. This CDR3 reads CASSQGFGLVFGQFF. The CDR3 coding sequence is TGTGCCAGCAGCCAAGGGTTTGGGTTAGTTTTCGGGCAGTTCTTC.

This clonotype was seen more than once but under ten times. The chain couples TRBV24-1 to TRBJ2-7; TRBD1 matches at 8 bases. Germline CDR1 and CDR2: KGHDR and SFDVKD. V lost 2 bases to trimming and J lost 7 bases; unmatched junction nucleotides: 9. This CDR3 region has 15 residues. CDR3 residues: CATSDSQGAKGEQYF. The DNA of the CDR3 is TGTGCCACCAGTGATTCTCAGGGGGCCAAAGGGGAGCAGTACTTC.